These 7 T cell receptor beta chains share one sample of origin, sequenced in a study of CD8+ T cells in alopecia areata. RNA extraction was followed by reverse transcription into cDNA, which acted as the sequencing template. The data were produced by immunoSEQ multiplex PCR, yet TCRdb's version contains in-frame clones alone and is incomplete. The sample carries over 200,000 clones, 57% recorded once. The specimen was CD4+ T cells sorted from blood, collected at week 0. The receptors derive from a human donor with alopecia areata.

This clone occurred once. The chain uses TRBV6-5 and TRBJ1-2; possible D gene TRBD1, 6 bases. Trimming shortened V by 10 bases and J by 2 bases, and 14 bases separated the two germline ends. The CDR3 runs to 13 residues. The V gene's germline CDR1 is MNHEY and CDR2 SVGAGI. Here the CDR3 DNA reads TGTGCCACCAAAAGGGGGAGGAACTATGGCTACACCTTC. Amino acid sequence: CATKRGRNYGYTF.

This clone appeared a few times. The DNA of the CDR3 is TGTGCCAGCAGCCAAGTCGATTCCGGCTACGAGCAGTACTTC. Its translation is CASSQVDSGYEQYF. The chain combines TRBV4-2 with TRBJ2-7; D gene uncertain. This CDR3 has 14 amino acids. Trimming removed 1 base at V and 3 bases at J, with 10 bases between. Germline V gene data show CDR1 as LGHNA and CDR2 as YNFKEQ.

The chain joins TRBV6-5 to TRBJ2-7; possible D gene TRBD1, 6 bases. The germline V gene encodes CDR1 MNHEY and CDR2 SVGAGI. The CDR3 runs 12 residues. Trimming shortened V by 7 bases and J by 3 bases, and 10 bases separated the two germline ends. The CDR3 region has the DNA TGTGCCAGCAAGTCCAGGGGCTACGAGCAGTACTTC. Translating gives CASKSRGYEQYF.

The chain couples TRBV6-5 to TRBJ1-1; D gene uncertain. The CDR3 has 14 residues. Germline V gives CDR1 MNHEY, CDR2 SVGAGI. Trimming removed 3 bases at V and 1 base at J, with 9 bases between. The CDR3 region is CASSYAGPNTEAFF. Written as DNA, the CDR3 is TGTGCCAGCAGTTATGCGGGCCCGAACACTGAAGCTTTCTTT.

The chain has TRBV20-1 and TRBJ2-7; 7 nucleotides line up with TRBD2. Unmatched junction bases numbered 2, after V lost 5 bases and J lost 7 bases. The germline gives CDR1 DFQATT, CDR2 SNEGSKA (reference sequence). The CDR3 is made up of 10 amino acids. The CDR3 sequence: CSAGRGEQYF. DNA of the CDR3: TGCAGTGCTGGGAGGGGAGAGCAGTACTTC.

This clone was detected a few times. The genes are TRBV30 and TRBJ1-2, with 7 positions matching TRBD1. The CDR3 runs to 15 residues. Germline assignment: CDR1 GTSNPN and CDR2 SVGIG (reference sequence). The CDR3 region has the DNA TGTGCTCATTGGGGACAGCAGTTGGGGAACTATGGCTACACCTTC. Translating it yields CAHWGQQLGNYGYTF.

The sample holds a few counts of this clone. The CDR3 nucleotides are TGCGCCAGCAGCTTGGAGGCGGGGAGCTACAATGAGCAGTTCTTC. It yields the protein CASSLEAGSYNEQFF. This chain joins TRBV5-1 and TRBJ2-1; the D gene is possibly TRBD2 (6 bases). The V and J ends lost 0 bases and 3 bases respectively, with 10 bases between them. Germline V lookup: CDR1 SGHRS, CDR2 YFSETQ. CDR3 size: 15 residues.